This T cell receptor (beta chain) stems from a study of shared clonotypes between healthy human individuals. Overall study results and limits: Among donors, the sharing of clonotypes was expected to be influenced by sequencing depth.

Each of the donors was a healthy adult who was HIV-negative and had not had a recent acute infection or vaccination. The split of CD4+ cells yielded CD45RA+ naive and CD45RA-negative memory subsets. Every immunoSEQ plate was one replicate of a subset's evenly spread DNA. Only in-frame clones appear in the TCRdb table, and some are missing; sequencing was by immunoSEQ multiplex PCR. The top ten hold 0.39% of the sample, which has a few million clones, 85% to 95% seen once. The germline gives CDR1 MDHEN, CDR2 SYDVKM. This CDR3 is built from 15 residues. Unmatched junction bases numbered 6, after V lost 3 bases and J lost 7 bases. A word on this clone: What it binds is not known.

Sequencing was done on a sample of naive CD4+ T cells from PBMCs. Subset here: CD45RA+ positively selected. The chain couples TRBV28 to TRBJ1-4; the match to TRBD1 covers 9 bases. The source of this sequence is a man between 18 and 29 years old in good health. Some clones in this sample may be carry-over from other donors' samples. Written as DNA, the CDR3 is TGTGCCAGCAGTTTCTTTGGGACAGGGAGTGAAAAACTGTTTTTT. Translating gives CASSFFGTGSEKLFF.